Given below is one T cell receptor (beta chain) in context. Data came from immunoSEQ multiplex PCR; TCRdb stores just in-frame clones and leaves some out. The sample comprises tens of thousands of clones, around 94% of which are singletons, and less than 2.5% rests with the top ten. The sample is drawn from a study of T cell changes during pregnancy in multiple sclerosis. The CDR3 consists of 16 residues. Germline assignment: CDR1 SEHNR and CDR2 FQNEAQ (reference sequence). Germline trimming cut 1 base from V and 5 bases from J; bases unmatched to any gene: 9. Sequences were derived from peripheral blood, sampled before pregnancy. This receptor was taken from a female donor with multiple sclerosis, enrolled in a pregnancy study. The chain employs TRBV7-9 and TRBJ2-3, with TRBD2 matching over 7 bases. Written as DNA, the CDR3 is TGTGCCAGCAGCTTAGTGGGTAGGACTAGTCAAGATACGCAGTATTTT. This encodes CASSLVGRTSQDTQYF.